The clone carrying this T cell receptor beta chain has more than one count but fewer than ten. Its antigen is currently unknown. TCRdb's copy holds only in-frame clones and misses some; the assay was immunoSEQ multiplex PCR. Found here are 91,000 or so clones, roughly 86% of them singletons; the top ten hold about 3.9%. The entry originates in a study of identifying expanded T cells in peripheral blood. Findings of the study overall: Technical replicates showed around 1.3 changed clones; roughly two weeks around 15; four weeks 19. Roughly 2-week clone count variance significantly increased as total template count grew.

J gave up 4 bases and V 5 bases, and 4 bases lay outside the gene matches. Germline-derived CDR1 and CDR2 are MNHEY and SVGAGI. The CDR3 sequence is 15 residues long. The receptor was isolated from a person between 18 and 75 years old in good health. The sequencing input was blood. This rearrangement joins TRBV6-5 to TRBJ2-3; TRBD1 matches at 12 bases. The CDR3 DNA follows: TGTGCCAGCAGTACCGGGACAGGGGGCGCAGATACGCAGTATTTT. Translating it yields CASSTGTGGADTQYF.